This T cell receptor beta chain was captured in a study of radiotherapy plus CTLA-4 blockade in lung cancer. Across the study: Patients showed objective responses in 15% to 20% of cases and disease control in approximately 28%.

Findings and limits, study-wide: Expansion of tumor-derived TCR clones was observed in blood after radiotherapy plus ipilimumab. Early clone dynamics of blood T cells, plus interferon-beta, reportedly predicted response best.

V dropped 4 bases and J dropped 3 bases, with 12 bases sitting between them. The CDR3 has 15 residues. In germline, CDR1 is MDHEN, CDR2 SYDVKM. TCRdb's table, derived via immunoSEQ multiplex PCR, lists solely in-frame clones and lacks some. The sample lists tens of thousands of clones; approximately 80% were seen once. With regard to this clone: What it recognizes is unknown.

Focal radiation was given together with CTLA-4 blockade (ipilimumab) to patients with chemo-refractory metastatic non-small-cell lung cancer. The V and J genes are TRBV28 and TRBJ2-2; perhaps TRBD1 as D (5 bases). This sequence originates from a human donor with non-small cell lung cancer who had stable disease on radiotherapy plus ipilimumab. The sequences come from peripheral blood, collected from a patient treated with radiotherapy plus ipilimumab. DNA of the CDR3: TGTGCCAGCAGTTCCCGACAGTCGTACACCGGGGAGCTGTTTTTT. It yields the protein CASSSRQSYTGELFF. The variable domain in full, completed from reference TRBV28 and TRBJ2-2, reads DVKVTQSSRYLVKRTGEKVFLECVQDMDHENMFWYRQDPGLGLRLIYFSYDVKMKEKGDIPEGYSVSREKKERFSLILESASTNQTSMYLCASSSRQSYTGELFFGEGSRLTVL.